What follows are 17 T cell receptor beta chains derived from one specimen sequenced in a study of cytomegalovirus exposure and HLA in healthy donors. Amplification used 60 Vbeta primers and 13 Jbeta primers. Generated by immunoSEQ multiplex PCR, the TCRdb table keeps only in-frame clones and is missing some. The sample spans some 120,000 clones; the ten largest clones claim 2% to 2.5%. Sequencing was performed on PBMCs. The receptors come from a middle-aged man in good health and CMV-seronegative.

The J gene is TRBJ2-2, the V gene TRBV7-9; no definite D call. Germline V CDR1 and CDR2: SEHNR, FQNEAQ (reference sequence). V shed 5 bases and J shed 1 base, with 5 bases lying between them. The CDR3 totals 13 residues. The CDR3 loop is CASSPLNTGELFF. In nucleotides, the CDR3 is TGTGCCAGCAGCCCGTTGAACACCGGGGAGCTGTTTTTT.

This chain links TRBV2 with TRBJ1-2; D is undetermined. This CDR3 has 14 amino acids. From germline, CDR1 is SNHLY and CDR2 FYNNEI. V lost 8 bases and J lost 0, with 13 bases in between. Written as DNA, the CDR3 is TGTGCCAGCTCCGAAGCAGGCGCTAACTATGGCTACACCTTC. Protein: CASSEAGANYGYTF.

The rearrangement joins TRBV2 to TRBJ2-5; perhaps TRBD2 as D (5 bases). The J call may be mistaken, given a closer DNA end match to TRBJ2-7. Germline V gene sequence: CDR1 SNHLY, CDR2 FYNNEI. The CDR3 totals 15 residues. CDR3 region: CASSTRSGNSYEQYF. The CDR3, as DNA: TGTGCCAGCAGTACCCGAAGCGGAAACTCCTACGAGCAGTACTTC.

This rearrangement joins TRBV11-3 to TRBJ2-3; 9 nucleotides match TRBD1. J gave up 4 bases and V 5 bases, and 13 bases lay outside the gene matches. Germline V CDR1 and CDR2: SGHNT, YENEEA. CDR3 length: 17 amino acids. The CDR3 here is CASSRPPGTGLADTQYF. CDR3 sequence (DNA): TGTGCCAGCAGCCGACCCCCCGGGACAGGGTTAGCAGATACGCAGTATTTT.

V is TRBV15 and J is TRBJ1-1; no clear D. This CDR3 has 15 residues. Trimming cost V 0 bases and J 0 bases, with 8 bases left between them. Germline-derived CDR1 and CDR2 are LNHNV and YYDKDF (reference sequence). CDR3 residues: CATSRELAVNTEAFF. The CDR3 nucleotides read TGTGCCACCAGCAGAGAATTGGCGGTGAACACTGAAGCTTTCTTT.

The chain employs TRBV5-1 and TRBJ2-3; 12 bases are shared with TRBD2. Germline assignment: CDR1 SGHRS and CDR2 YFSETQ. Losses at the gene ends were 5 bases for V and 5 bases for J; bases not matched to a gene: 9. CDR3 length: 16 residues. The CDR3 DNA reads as TGCGCCAGCAGTATTGGGACTAGCGGGCGTCAAGATACGCAGTATTTT. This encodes CASSIGTSGRQDTQYF.

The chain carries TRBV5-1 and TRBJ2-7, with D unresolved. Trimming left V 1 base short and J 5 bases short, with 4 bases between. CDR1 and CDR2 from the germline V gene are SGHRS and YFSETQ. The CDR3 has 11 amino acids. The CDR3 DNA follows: TGCGCCAGCAGCTTGTTAAACGAGCAGTACTTC. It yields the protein CASSLLNEQYF.

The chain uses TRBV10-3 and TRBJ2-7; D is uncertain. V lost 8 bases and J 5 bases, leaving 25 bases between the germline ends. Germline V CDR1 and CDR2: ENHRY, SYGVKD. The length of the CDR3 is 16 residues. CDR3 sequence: CAIGADDRRLRDEQYF. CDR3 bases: TGTGCCATCGGAGCTGATGACCGGCGACTTCGCGACGAGCAGTACTTC.

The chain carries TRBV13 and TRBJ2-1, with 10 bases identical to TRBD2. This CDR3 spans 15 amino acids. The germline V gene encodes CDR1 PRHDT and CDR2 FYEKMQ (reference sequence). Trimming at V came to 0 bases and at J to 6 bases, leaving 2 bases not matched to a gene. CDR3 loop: CASSLGEREGNEQFF. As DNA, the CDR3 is TGTGCCAGCAGCTTAGGAGAGCGGGAGGGCAATGAGCAGTTCTTC.

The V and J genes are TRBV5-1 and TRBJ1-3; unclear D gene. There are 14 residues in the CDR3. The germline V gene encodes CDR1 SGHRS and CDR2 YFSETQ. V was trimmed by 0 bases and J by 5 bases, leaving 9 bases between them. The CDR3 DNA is TGCGCCAGCAGCTTGGCGGGTGAAAGAAACACCATATATTTT. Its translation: CASSLAGERNTIYF. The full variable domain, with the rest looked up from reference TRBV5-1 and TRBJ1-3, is KAGVTQTPRYLIKTRGQQVTLSCSPISGHRSVSWYQQTPGQGLQFLFEYFSETQRNKGNFPGRFSGRQFSNSRSEMNVSTLELGDSALYLCASSLAGERNTIYFGEGSWLTVV.

The CDR3 loop is CATRRSASFDQPQHF. CDR3 bases: TGTGCCACTCGGCGGTCAGCTTCATTCGATCAGCCCCAGCATTTT. The gene calls are TRBV19 and TRBJ1-5; D unresolved. Germline V gene data show CDR1 as LNHDA and CDR2 as SQIVND (reference sequence). CDR3 length: 15 amino acids. V lost 10 bases, J lost 5 bases, and 21 bases lay in between.

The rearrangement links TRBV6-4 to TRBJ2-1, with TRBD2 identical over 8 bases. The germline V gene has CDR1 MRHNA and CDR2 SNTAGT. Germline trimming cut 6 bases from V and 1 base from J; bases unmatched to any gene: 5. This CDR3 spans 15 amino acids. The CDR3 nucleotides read TGTGCCAGCAGGCCGGGGGGGAGTTCCTACAATGAGCAGTTCTTC. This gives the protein CASRPGGSSYNEQFF.

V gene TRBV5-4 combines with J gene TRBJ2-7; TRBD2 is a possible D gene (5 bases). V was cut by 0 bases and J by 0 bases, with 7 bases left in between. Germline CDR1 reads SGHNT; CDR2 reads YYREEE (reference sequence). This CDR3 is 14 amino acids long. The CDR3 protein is CASSLVGSSYEQYF. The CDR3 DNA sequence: TGTGCCAGCAGCTTGGTTGGGAGCTCCTACGAGCAGTACTTC.

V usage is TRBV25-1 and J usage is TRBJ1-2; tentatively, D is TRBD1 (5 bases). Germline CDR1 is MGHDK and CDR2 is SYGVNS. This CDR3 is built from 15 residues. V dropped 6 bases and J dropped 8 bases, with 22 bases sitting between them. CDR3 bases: TGTGCCAGCAGCCGTCCGGGACTGAAGGTGGAGGGCTACACCTTC. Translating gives CASSRPGLKVEGYTF.

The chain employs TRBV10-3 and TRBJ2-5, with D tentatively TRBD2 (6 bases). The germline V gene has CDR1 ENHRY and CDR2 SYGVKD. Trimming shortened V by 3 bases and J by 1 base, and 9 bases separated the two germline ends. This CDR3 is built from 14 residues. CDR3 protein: CAISDTSFQETQYF. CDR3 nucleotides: TGTGCCATCAGTGATACTAGCTTCCAAGAGACCCAGTACTTC.

This CDR3 is CASSLLARGSRSYEQYF. CDR3 DNA sequence: TGTGCCAGCAGCTTATTGGCCCGCGGGAGCCGTTCCTACGAGCAGTACTTC. This chain links TRBV7-8 with TRBJ2-5, with TRBD2 matching 7 bases. The J call may be wrong; the DNA end is better matched by TRBJ2-7. CDR3 length equals 17 residues. CDR1 and CDR2 from the germline V gene are SGHVS and FQNEAQ.

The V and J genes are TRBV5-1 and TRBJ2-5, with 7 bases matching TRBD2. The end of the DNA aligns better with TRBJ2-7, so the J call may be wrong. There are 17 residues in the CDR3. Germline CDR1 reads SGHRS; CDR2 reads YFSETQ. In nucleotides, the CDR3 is TGCGCCAGCAGCTTTACTAGCGTCGATCTTAGCTCCTACGAGCAGTACTTC. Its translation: CASSFTSVDLSSYEQYF.